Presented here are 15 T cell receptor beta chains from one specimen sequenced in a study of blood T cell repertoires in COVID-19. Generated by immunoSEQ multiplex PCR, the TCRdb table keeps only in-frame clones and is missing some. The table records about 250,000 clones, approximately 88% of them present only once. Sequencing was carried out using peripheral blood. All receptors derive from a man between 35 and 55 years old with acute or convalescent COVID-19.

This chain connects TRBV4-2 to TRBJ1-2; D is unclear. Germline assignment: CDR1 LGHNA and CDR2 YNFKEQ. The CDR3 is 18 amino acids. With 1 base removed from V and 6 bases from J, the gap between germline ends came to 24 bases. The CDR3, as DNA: TGTGCCAGCAGCCAAGCGACCCTCGGAGGTCCCTCGTTGGATGGCTACACCTTC. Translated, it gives CASSQATLGGPSLDGYTF.

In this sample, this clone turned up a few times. CDR3 nucleotide sequence: TGTGCCAGTAGTGTTGGCCCCGCTAGCAATGAGCAGTTCTTC. Its protein product is CASSVGPASNEQFF. The chain has TRBV19 and TRBJ2-1, with D unclear. Trimming cost V 5 bases and J 6 bases, with 14 bases left between them. CDR3 length: 14 residues. Germline lookup yields CDR1 LNHDA and CDR2 SQIVND (reference sequence).

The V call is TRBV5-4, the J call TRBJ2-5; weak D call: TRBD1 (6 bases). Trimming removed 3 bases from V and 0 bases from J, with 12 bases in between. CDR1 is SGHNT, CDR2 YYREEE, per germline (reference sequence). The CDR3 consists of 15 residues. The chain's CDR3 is CASSSGQNNQETQYF. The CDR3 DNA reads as TGTGCCAGCAGCTCCGGACAGAATAACCAAGAGACCCAGTACTTC.

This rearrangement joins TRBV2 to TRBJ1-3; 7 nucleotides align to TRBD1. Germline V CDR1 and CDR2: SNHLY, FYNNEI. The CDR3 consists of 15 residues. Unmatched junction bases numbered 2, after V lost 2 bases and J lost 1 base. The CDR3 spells CASSETTGSGNTIYF. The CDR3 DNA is TGTGCCAGCAGTGAAACGACAGGGTCTGGAAACACCATATATTTT. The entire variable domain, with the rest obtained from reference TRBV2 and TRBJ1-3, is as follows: EPEVTQTPSHQVTQMGQEVILRCVPISNHLYFYWYRQILGQKVEFLVSFYNNEISEKSEIFDDQFSVERPDGSNFTLKIRSTKLEDSAMYFCASSETTGSGNTIYFGEGSWLTVV.

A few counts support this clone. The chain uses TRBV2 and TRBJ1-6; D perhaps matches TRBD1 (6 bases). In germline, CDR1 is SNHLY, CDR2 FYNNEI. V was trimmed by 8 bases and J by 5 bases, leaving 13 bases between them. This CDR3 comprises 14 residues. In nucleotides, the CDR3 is TGTGCCAGCGAGAGGGGGACCCATAATTCACCCCTCCACTTT. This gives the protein CASERGTHNSPLHF.

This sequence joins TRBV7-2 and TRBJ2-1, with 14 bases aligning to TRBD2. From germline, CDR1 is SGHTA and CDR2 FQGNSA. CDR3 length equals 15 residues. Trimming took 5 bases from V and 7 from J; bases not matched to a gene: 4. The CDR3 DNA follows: TGTGCCAGCAGCCTCGGGACTAGCGGGAGTAATGAGCAGTTCTTC. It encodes CASSLGTSGSNEQFF.

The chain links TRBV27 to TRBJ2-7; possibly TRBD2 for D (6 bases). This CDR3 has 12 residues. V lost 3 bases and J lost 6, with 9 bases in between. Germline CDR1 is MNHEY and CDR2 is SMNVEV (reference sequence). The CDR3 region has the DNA TGTGCCAGCAGTTTGGAGGGAATCGAGCAGTACTTC. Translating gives CASSLEGIEQYF.

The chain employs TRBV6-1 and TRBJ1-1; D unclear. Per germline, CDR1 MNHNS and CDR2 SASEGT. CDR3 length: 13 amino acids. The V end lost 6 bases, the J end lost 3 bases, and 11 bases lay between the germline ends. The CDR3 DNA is TGTGCCAGCAGGGTAGTGAGCCACACTGAAGCTTTCTTT. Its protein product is CASRVVSHTEAFF.

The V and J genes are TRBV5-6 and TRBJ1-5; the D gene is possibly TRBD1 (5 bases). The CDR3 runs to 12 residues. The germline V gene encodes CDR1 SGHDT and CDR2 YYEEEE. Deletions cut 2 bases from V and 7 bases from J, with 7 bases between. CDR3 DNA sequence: TGTGCCAGCAGCTTTTCAGGGCAGCCCCAGCATTTT. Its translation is CASSFSGQPQHF. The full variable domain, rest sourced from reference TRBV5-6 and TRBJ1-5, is DAGVTQSPTHLIKTRGQQVTLRCSPKSGHDTVSWYQQALGQGPQFIFQYYEEEERQRGNFPDRFSGHQFPNYSSELNVNALLLGDSALYLCASSFSGQPQHFGDGTRLSIL.

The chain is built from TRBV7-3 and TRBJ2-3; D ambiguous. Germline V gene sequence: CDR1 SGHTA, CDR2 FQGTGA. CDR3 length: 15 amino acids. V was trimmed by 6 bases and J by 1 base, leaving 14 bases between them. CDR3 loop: CASSRDGFRTDTQYF. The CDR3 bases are TGTGCCAGCAGTCGCGACGGGTTTCGCACAGATACGCAGTATTTT.

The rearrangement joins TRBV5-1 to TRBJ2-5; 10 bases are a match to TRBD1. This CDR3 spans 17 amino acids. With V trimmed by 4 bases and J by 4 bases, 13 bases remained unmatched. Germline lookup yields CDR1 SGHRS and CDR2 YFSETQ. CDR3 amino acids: CASSRLPGTGASETQYF. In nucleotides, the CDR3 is TGCGCCAGCAGCCGGCTACCCGGGACAGGGGCTTCAGAGACCCAGTACTTC.

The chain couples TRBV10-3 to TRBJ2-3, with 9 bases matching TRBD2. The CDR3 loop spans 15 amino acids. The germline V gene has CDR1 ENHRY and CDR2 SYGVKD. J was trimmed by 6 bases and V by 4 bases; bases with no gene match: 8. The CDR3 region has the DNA TGTGCCATCAGTGTGGGTAGCGGGAGAATGGATACGCAGTATTTT. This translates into CAISVGSGRMDTQYF.

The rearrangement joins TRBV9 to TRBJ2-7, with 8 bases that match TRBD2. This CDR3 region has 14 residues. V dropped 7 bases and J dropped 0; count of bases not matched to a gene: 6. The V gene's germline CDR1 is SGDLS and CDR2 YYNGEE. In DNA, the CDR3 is TGTGCCAGCGCTAGCGGGTTCATCTCCTACGAGCAGTACTTC. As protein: CASASGFISYEQYF.

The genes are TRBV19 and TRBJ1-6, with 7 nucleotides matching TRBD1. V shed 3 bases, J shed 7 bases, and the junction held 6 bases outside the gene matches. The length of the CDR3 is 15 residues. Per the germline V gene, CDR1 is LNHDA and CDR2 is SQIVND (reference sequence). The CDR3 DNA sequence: TGTGCCAGTAGTATCGGGGACAGAGGGAATTCACCCCTCCACTTT. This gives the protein CASSIGDRGNSPLHF.

For the CDR3, the DNA is TGTGCCAGCAGCCAAGGGCAGGTTACTGAAGCTTTCTTT. The encoded protein is CASSQGQVTEAFF. The chain links TRBV14 to TRBJ1-1; D is unresolved. Germline CDR1 is SGHDN and CDR2 is FVKESK. Trimming removed 1 base at V and 5 bases at J, with 8 bases between. The CDR3 is 13 amino acids.